These T cell receptor beta chains were read from a single sample in a study of blood T cell repertoires in COVID-19. Produced via immunoSEQ multiplex PCR; TCRdb's table is partial and in-frame only. Of about 280,000 clones listed, 90% are singletons. Sequencing used PBMCs or T cells enriched from blood (not recorded which). Receptors were obtained from a young woman with acute COVID-19. The CDR3 runs from the conserved cysteine through the conserved F or W. A D gene is named only where the DNA matches it firmly. For some rows the clone size is stated as once, few or many, or as a class when expanded; others skip it.

clone_size: .
d_call: .
j_call: TRBJ2-5
v_call: TRBV29-1
cdr3_aa: CSAPLGGYETQYF
cdr3_nt: TGCAGCGCTCCACTAGGAGGGTACGAGACCCAGTACTTC

clone_size: .
d_call: .
j_call: TRBJ2-1
v_call: TRBV7-2
cdr3_aa: CASSLVNWREQFF
cdr3_nt: TGTGCCAGCAGCTTAGTTAATTGGAGGGAGCAGTTCTTC

clone_size: .
d_call: .
j_call: TRBJ2-3
v_call: TRBV27
cdr3_aa: CASSFKSGTDTQYF
cdr3_nt: TGTGCCAGCAGTTTCAAATCAGGGACAGATACGCAGTATTTT

clone_size: .
d_call: .
j_call: TRBJ2-7
v_call: TRBV28
cdr3_aa: CASKDTRLEQYF
cdr3_nt: TGTGCCAGCAAGGACACCCGTTTGGAGCAGTACTTC

clone_size: .
d_call: TRBD2
j_call: TRBJ2-2
v_call: TRBV15
cdr3_aa: CATSPLLAGAPGELFF
cdr3_nt: TGTGCCACCAGCCCCCTACTAGCGGGAGCCCCCGGGGAGCTGTTTTTT

clone_size: .
d_call: TRBD1
j_call: TRBJ1-6
v_call: TRBV7-2
cdr3_aa: CASSLLTGVNSPLHF
cdr3_nt: TGTGCCAGCAGCTTGTTAACAGGGGTTAATTCACCCCTCCACTTT

clone_size: .
d_call: TRBD1
j_call: TRBJ2-1
v_call: TRBV4-3
cdr3_aa: CASSPGTAVYNEQFF
cdr3_nt: TGCGCCAGCAGCCCCGGGACAGCGGTCTACAATGAGCAGTTCTTC

clone_size: .
d_call: .
j_call: TRBJ1-1
v_call: TRBV27
cdr3_aa: CASRTYAGQAFF
cdr3_nt: TGTGCCAGCAGGACCTACGCGGGGCAAGCTTTCTTT

clone_size: .
d_call: TRBD1
j_call: TRBJ2-4
v_call: TRBV5-1
cdr3_aa: CASSLTTGASNIQYF
cdr3_nt: TGCGCCAGCAGCCTTACGACAGGGGCCTCAAACATTCAGTACTTC

clone_size: .
d_call: .
j_call: TRBJ2-1
v_call: TRBV2
cdr3_aa: CASSWRTPGWQFF
cdr3_nt: TGTGCCAGCAGTTGGAGAACCCCAGGGTGGCAGTTCTTC

clone_size: .
d_call: TRBD1
j_call: TRBJ2-4
v_call: TRBV6-2/TRBV6-3
cdr3_aa: CASSYLTDRDIQYF
cdr3_nt: TGTGCCAGCAGTTACCTCACTGACAGGGACATTCAGTACTTC

clone_size: .
d_call: TRBD1
j_call: TRBJ2-7
v_call: TRBV18
cdr3_aa: CASSQGQAYEQYF
cdr3_nt: TGTGCCAGCTCACAAGGACAGGCTTACGAGCAGTACTTC

clone_size: .
d_call: .
j_call: TRBJ2-1
v_call: TRBV15
cdr3_aa: CATSREAVGSFFWGLGGEQFF
cdr3_nt: TGTGCCACCAGCAGAGAGGCGGTAGGAAGTTTTTTTTGGGGACTTGGTGGTGAGCAGTTCTTC

clone_size: .
d_call: .
j_call: TRBJ2-2
v_call: TRBV5-5
cdr3_aa: CASSERGTYTGELFF
cdr3_nt: TGTGCCAGCAGCGAACGCGGGACTTACACCGGGGAGCTGTTTTTT

clone_size: .
d_call: .
j_call: TRBJ2-7
v_call: TRBV15
cdr3_aa: CATSRDRRGVWDEQYF
cdr3_nt: TGTGCCACCAGCAGAGATAGGAGGGGAGTCTGGGACGAGCAGTACTTC

clone_size: .
d_call: TRBD1
j_call: TRBJ2-2
v_call: TRBV7-8
cdr3_aa: CASSARQGITGELFF
cdr3_nt: TGTGCCAGCAGCGCTAGACAGGGGATCACCGGGGAGCTGTTTTTT

clone_size: .
d_call: .
j_call: TRBJ2-2
v_call: TRBV12-3/TRBV12-4
cdr3_aa: CASSSTNTGELFF
cdr3_nt: TGTGCCAGCAGTTCCACGAACACCGGGGAGCTGTTTTTT

clone_size: .
d_call: .
j_call: TRBJ1-5
v_call: TRBV19
cdr3_aa: CASTSDNQPQHF
cdr3_nt: TGTGCCAGTACTTCAGACAATCAGCCCCAGCATTTT

clone_size: few
d_call: .
j_call: TRBJ2-2
v_call: TRBV5-1
cdr3_aa: CASSFIGVENGELFF
cdr3_nt: TGCGCCAGCAGCTTTATCGGGGTTGAGAACGGGGAGCTGTTTTTT

clone_size: .
d_call: .
j_call: TRBJ2-3
v_call: TRBV11-2
cdr3_aa: CASSFSGGFATDTQYF
cdr3_nt: TGTGCCAGCAGCTTTTCGGGGGGCTTCGCCACAGATACGCAGTATTTT

clone_size: .
d_call: TRBD2
j_call: TRBJ2-1
v_call: TRBV3-1/TRBV3-2
cdr3_aa: CASSQTTSGRDHEQFF
cdr3_nt: TGTGCCAGCAGCCAAACTACTAGCGGGAGGGATCATGAGCAGTTCTTC

clone_size: .
d_call: TRBD2
j_call: TRBJ2-7
v_call: TRBV27
cdr3_aa: CASSLGASGRAFSYEQYF
cdr3_nt: TGTGCCAGCAGTTTAGGGGCCAGCGGGAGGGCTTTTAGCTACGAGCAGTACTTC

clone_size: .
d_call: .
j_call: TRBJ2-5
v_call: TRBV2
cdr3_aa: CASSDLGLTRGTQYF
cdr3_nt: TGTGCCAGCAGTGACCTGGGACTGACCCGGGGGACCCAGTACTTC

clone_size: .
d_call: .
j_call: TRBJ1-5
v_call: TRBV7-9
cdr3_aa: CASSLPSGSQHF
cdr3_nt: TGTGCCAGCAGCTTACCCTCGGGGTCCCAGCATTTT

clone_size: .
d_call: TRBD2
j_call: TRBJ2-1
v_call: TRBV10-3
cdr3_aa: CAISAQLAAYNEQFF
cdr3_nt: TGTGCCATCAGTGCCCAACTAGCGGCGTACAATGAGCAGTTCTTC

clone_size: .
d_call: TRBD1
j_call: TRBJ1-5
v_call: TRBV30
cdr3_aa: CAWSPPFSNPGTVKNQPQHF
cdr3_nt: TGTGCCTGGAGCCCCCCTTTTTCTAACCCCGGGACAGTGAAGAATCAGCCCCAGCATTTT

clone_size: .
d_call: TRBD2
j_call: TRBJ2-1
v_call: TRBV2
cdr3_aa: CASKGRTSGSFEQFF
cdr3_nt: TGTGCCAGCAAAGGTCGGACTAGCGGGAGCTTTGAGCAGTTCTTC

clone_size: .
d_call: .
j_call: TRBJ2-5
v_call: TRBV24-1
cdr3_aa: CATSDRGAEGTQYF
cdr3_nt: TGTGCCACCAGTGACCGCGGGGCGGAGGGGACCCAGTACTTC

clone_size: .
d_call: .
j_call: TRBJ1-3
v_call: TRBV5-1
cdr3_aa: CASSFTGTRAASGNTIYF
cdr3_nt: TGCGCCAGCAGCTTTACAGGGACCCGGGCTGCTTCTGGAAACACCATATATTTT

clone_size: .
d_call: TRBD1
j_call: TRBJ2-7
v_call: TRBV11-3
cdr3_aa: CASSRTGVGSEQYF
cdr3_nt: TGTGCCAGCAGCCGAACAGGGGTTGGTAGTGAGCAGTACTTC

clone_size: .
d_call: TRBD1
j_call: TRBJ1-6
v_call: TRBV28
cdr3_aa: CASSRGGQAVFGLNSPLHF
cdr3_nt: TGTGCCAGCAGCCGAGGGGGACAGGCAGTTTTTGGGCTGAATTCACCCCTCCACTTT

clone_size: few
d_call: TRBD1
j_call: TRBJ2-1
v_call: TRBV10-2
cdr3_aa: CASSELRTGNEQFF
cdr3_nt: TGCGCCAGCAGTGAGTTGAGGACAGGGAATGAGCAGTTCTTC

clone_size: .
d_call: .
j_call: TRBJ2-1
v_call: TRBV15
cdr3_aa: CATSREGGAADEQFF
cdr3_nt: TGTGCCACCAGCAGAGAGGGGGGTGCTGCTGATGAGCAGTTCTTC

clone_size: .
d_call: .
j_call: TRBJ2-3
v_call: TRBV11-1
cdr3_aa: CASSLGGGTDTQYF
cdr3_nt: TGTGCCAGCAGCTTAGGCGGGGGCACAGATACGCAGTATTTT

clone_size: .
d_call: .
j_call: TRBJ2-5
v_call: TRBV6-5
cdr3_aa: CASNVLGGQETQYF
cdr3_nt: TGTGCCAGCAATGTTCTCGGAGGCCAAGAGACCCAGTACTTC

clone_size: .
d_call: .
j_call: TRBJ2-2
v_call: TRBV18
cdr3_aa: CASRGDKYTGELFF
cdr3_nt: TGTGCCAGTCGGGGGGACAAGTACACCGGGGAGCTGTTTTTT

clone_size: few
d_call: .
j_call: TRBJ2-1
v_call: TRBV5-1
cdr3_aa: CASSPWSGSSYNEQFF
cdr3_nt: TGCGCCAGCAGCCCCTGGTCGGGGAGCTCCTACAATGAGCAGTTCTTC

clone_size: .
d_call: .
j_call: TRBJ2-7
v_call: TRBV2
cdr3_aa: CASSSGRGEQYF
cdr3_nt: TGTGCCAGCAGTTCCGGCAGGGGCGAGCAGTACTTC

clone_size: .
d_call: TRBD2
j_call: TRBJ2-7
v_call: TRBV28
cdr3_aa: CASSPTLAGVFEQYF
cdr3_nt: TGTGCCAGCAGTCCCACCCTAGCGGGAGTCTTCGAGCAGTACTTC

clone_size: .
d_call: .
j_call: TRBJ2-3
v_call: TRBV13
cdr3_aa: CASSPYRENTDTQYF
cdr3_nt: TGTGCCAGCAGCCCATACAGGGAAAACACAGATACGCAGTATTTT

clone_size: .
d_call: .
j_call: TRBJ2-1
v_call: TRBV10-1
cdr3_aa: CASSLLARGYNEQFF
cdr3_nt: TGCGCCAGCAGTTTACTTGCCCGCGGTTACAATGAGCAGTTCTTC